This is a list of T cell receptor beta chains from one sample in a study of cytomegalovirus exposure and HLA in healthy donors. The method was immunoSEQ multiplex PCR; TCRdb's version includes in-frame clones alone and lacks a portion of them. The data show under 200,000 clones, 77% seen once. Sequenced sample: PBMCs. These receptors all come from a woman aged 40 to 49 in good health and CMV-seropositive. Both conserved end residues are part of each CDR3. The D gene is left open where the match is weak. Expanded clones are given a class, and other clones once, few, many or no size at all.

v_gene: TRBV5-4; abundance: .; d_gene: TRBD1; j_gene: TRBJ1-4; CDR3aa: CASSRDRGNEKLFF; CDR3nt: TGTGCCAGCAGCCGGGACAGGGGGAATGAAAAACTGTTTTTT
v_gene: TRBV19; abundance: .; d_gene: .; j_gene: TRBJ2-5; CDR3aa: CASFLFGGGPYETQYF; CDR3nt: TGTGCCAGTTTCCTCTTTGGCGGAGGGCCTTATGAGACCCAGTACTTC
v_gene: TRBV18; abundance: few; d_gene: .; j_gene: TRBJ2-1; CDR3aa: CASSPPVMNEQFF; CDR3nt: TGTGCCAGCTCCCCCCCAGTGATGAATGAGCAGTTCTTC
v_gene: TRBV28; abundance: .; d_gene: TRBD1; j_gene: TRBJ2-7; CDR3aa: CASSTLTGTGFNEQYF; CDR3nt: TGTGCCAGCAGTACCTTAACCGGGACAGGGTTCAACGAGCAGTACTTC
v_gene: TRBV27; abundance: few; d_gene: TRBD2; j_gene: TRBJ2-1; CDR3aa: CASNIAGGPVYNEQFF; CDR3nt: TGTGCCAGCAACATCGCGGGAGGGCCGGTATACAATGAGCAGTTCTTC
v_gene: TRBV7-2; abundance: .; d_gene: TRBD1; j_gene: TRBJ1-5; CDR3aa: CASSAGTGAGQPQHF; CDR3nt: TGTGCCAGCAGCGCCGGGACAGGCGCAGGGCAGCCCCAGCATTTT
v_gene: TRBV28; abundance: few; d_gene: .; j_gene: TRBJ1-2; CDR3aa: CASSSDGNYGYTF; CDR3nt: TGTGCCAGCAGTTCAGACGGGAACTATGGCTACACCTTC
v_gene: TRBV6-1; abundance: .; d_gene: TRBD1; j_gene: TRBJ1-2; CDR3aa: CASSEGTGGLYGYTF; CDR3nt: TGTGCCAGCAGTGAAGGGACAGGGGGTCTTTATGGCTACACCTTC
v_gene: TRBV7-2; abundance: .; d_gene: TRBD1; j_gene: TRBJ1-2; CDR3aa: CASSLGQLSAGYTF; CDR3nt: TGTGCCAGCAGCTTGGGACAGTTATCAGCTGGCTACACCTTC
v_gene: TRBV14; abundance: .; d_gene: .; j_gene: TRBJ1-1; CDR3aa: CASSEELGTEAFF; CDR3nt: TGTGCCAGCAGCGAGGAGTTGGGTACTGAAGCTTTCTTT
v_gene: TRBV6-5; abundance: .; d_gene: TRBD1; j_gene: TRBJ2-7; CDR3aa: CASSYSGTDNSYEQYF; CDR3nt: TGTGCCAGCAGTTACTCCGGGACAGATAACTCCTACGAGCAGTACTTC
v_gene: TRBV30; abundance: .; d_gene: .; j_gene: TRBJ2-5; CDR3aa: CAWKGGATQETQYF; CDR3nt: TGTGCCTGGAAAGGGGGAGCGACCCAAGAGACCCAGTACTTC
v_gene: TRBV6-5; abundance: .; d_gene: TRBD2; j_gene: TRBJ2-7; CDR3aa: CASSNSGGAYEQYF; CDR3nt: TGTGCCAGCAGCAATAGCGGGGGGGCCTACGAGCAGTACTTC
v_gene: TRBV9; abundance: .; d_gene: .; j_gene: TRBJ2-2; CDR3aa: CASSVRNTGELFF; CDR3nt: TGTGCCAGCAGCGTCAGGAACACCGGGGAGCTGTTTTTT
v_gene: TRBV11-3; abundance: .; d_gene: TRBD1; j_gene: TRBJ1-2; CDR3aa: CASSLEKTGGDYGYTF; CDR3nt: TGTGCCAGCAGCTTAGAGAAGACAGGGGGCGACTATGGCTACACCTTC
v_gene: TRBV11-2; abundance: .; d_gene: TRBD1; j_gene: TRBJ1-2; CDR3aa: CASSRTGGYGYTF; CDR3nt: TGTGCCAGCAGCCGGACAGGGGGATATGGCTACACCTTC
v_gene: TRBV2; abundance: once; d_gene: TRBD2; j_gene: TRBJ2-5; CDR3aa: CASGAGQETQYF; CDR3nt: TGTGCCAGCGGAGCGGGGCAAGAGACCCAGTACTTC